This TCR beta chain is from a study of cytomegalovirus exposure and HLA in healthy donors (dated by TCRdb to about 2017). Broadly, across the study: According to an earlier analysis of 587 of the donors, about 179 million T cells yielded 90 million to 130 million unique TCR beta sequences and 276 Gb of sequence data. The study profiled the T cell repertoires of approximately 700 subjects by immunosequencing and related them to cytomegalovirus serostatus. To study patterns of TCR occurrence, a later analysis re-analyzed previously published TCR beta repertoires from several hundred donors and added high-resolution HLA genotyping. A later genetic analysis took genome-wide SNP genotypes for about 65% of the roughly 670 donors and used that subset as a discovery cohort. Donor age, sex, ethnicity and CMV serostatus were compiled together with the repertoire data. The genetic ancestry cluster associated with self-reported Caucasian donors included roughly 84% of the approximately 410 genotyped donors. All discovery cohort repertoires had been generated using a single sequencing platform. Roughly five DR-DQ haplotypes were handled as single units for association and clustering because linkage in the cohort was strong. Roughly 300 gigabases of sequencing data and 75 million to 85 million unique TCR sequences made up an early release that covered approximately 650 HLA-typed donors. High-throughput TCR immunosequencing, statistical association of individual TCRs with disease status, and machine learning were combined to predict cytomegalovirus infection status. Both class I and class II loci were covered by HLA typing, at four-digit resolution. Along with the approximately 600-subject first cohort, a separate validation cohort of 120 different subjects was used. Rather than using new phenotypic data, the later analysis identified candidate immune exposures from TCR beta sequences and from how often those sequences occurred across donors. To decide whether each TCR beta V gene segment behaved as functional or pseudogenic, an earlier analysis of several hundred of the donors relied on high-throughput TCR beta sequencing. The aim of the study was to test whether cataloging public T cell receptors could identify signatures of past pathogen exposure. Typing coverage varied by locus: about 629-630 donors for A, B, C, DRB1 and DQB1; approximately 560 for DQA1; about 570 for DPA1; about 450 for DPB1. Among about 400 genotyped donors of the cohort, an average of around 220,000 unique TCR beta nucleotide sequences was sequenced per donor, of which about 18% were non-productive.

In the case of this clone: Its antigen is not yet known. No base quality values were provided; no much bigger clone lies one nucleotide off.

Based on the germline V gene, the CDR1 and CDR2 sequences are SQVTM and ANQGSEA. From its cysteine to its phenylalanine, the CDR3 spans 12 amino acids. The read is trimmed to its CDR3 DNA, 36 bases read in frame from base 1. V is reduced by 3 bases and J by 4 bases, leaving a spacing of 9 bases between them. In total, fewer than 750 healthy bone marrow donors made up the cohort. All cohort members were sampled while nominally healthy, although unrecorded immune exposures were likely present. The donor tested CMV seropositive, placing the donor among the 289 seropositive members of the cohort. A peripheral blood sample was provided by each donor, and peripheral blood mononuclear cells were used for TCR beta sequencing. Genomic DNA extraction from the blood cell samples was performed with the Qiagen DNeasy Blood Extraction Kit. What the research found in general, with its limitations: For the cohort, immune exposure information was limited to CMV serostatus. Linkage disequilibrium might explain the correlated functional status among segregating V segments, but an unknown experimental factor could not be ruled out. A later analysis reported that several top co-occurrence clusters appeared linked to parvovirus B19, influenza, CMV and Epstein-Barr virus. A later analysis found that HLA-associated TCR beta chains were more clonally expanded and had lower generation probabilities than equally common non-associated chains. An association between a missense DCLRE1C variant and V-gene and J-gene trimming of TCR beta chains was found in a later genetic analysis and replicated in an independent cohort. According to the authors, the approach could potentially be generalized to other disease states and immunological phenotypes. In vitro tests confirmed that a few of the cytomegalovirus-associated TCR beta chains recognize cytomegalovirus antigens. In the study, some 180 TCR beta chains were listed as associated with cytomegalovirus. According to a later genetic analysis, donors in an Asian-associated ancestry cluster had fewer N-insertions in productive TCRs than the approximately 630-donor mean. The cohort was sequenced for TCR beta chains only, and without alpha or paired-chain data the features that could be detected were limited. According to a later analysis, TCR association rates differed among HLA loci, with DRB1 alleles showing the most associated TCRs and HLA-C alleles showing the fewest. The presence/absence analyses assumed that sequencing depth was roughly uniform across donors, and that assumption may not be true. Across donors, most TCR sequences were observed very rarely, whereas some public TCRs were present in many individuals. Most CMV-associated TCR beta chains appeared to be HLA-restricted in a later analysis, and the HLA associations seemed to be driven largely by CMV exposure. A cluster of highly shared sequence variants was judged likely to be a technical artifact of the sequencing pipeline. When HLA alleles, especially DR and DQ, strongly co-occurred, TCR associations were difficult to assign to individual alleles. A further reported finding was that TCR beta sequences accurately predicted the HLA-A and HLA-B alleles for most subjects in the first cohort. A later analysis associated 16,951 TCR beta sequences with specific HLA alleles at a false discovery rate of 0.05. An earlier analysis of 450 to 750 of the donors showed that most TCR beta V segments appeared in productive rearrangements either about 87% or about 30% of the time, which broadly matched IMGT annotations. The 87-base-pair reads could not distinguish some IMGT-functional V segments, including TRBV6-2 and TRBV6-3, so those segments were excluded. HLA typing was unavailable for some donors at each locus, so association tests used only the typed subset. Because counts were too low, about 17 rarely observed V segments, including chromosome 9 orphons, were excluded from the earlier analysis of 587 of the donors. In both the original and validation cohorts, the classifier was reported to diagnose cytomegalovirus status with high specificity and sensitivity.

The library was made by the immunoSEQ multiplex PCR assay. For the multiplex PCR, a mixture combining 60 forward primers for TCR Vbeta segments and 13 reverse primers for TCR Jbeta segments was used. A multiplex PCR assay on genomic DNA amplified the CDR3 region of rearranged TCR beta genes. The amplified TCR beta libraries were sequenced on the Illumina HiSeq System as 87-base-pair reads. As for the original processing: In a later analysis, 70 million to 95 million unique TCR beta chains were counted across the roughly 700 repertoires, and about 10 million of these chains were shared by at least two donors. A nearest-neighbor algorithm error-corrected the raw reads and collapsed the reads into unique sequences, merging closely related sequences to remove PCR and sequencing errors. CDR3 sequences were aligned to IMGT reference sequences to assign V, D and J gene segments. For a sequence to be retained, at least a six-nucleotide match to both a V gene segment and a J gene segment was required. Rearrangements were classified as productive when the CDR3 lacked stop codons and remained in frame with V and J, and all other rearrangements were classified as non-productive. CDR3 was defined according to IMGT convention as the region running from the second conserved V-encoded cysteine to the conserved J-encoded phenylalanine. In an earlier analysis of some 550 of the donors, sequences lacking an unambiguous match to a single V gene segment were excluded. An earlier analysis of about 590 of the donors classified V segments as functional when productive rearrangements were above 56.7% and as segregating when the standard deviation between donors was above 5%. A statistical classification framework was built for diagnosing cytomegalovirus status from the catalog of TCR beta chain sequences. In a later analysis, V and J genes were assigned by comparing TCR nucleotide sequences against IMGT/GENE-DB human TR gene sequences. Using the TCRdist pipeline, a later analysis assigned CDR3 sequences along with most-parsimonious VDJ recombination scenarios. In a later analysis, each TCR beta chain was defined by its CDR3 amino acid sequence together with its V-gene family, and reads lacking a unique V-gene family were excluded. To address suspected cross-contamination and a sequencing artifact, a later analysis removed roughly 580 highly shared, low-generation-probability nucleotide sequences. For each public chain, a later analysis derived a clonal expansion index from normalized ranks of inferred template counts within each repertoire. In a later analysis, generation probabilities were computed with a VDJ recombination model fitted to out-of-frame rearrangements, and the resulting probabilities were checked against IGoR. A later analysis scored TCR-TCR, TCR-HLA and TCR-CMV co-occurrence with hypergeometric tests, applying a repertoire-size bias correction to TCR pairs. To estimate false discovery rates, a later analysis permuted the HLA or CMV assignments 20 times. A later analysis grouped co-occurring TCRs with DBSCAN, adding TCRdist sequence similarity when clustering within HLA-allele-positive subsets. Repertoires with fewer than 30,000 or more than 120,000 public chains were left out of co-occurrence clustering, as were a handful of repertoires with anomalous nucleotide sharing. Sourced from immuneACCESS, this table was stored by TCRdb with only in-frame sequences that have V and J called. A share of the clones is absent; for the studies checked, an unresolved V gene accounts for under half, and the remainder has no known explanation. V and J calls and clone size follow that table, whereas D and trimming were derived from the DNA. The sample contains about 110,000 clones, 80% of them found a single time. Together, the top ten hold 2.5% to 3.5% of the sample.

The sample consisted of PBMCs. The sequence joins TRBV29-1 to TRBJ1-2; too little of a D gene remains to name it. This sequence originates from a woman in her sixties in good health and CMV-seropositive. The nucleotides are TGCAGCGTTGAGGGCAGGATCTATGGCTACACCTTC. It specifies CSVEGRIYGYTF.